This is a list of T cell receptor beta chains from one sample in a study of cytomegalovirus exposure and HLA in healthy donors. Some clones are missing from TCRdb's copy, which holds only in-frame ones; the method was immunoSEQ multiplex PCR. The sample has roughly 180,000 clones, around 80% seen once. Sequenced sample: PBMCs. These receptor sequences come from a woman under 30 in good health and CMV-seropositive. The conserved cysteine and the conserved F or W are not part of the CDR3 here. The order of the fields is V gene, J gene, D gene, CDR3 length, CDR3 protein. The D gene is left open where the match is weak.

TRBV28	TRBJ1-2	-	10	ASSPGVGGYT
TRBV7-3	TRBJ2-7	-	17	ASSLTKAEFRRGPRGQY
TRBV6-5	TRBJ1-1	-	9	ASSPGPEAF
TRBV15	TRBJ2-5	-	14	ATSSRTGREKETQY
TRBV7-9	TRBJ1-2	-	10	ASSRDNHGYT
TRBV30	TRBJ1-1	-	11	AWSLQGFAEAF
TRBV7-9	TRBJ2-3	-	12	ASSLSQGIDTQY
TRBV11-3	TRBJ1-1	-	11	ASSLQGITETF
TRBV11-3	TRBJ1-2	-	12	ASSRTSTGYGYT
TRBV4-2	TRBJ1-1	-	10	ASSHGNDEAF
TRBV27	TRBJ2-3	TRBD1	13	ASSFQDRGLDTQY
TRBV15	TRBJ2-1	TRBD1	15	ATSRRRETGVHNEQF
TRBV28	TRBJ1-5	-	11	ASSPGLNQPQH
TRBV4-1	TRBJ2-1	TRBD1	14	ASSLKGQGIGNEQF
TRBV7-3	TRBJ2-1	TRBD2	13	ASSLGGGTYNEQF
TRBV12-5	TRBJ2-7	-	12	ASGLVGGFDEQY
TRBV4-2	TRBJ2-7	-	13	ASSQAAGADYEQY
TRBV11-3	TRBJ1-4	TRBD1	12	ASSQGTANEKLF
TRBV7-9	TRBJ2-5	TRBD1	13	ASSQRTGGMETQY
TRBV5-1	TRBJ2-3	-	12	ASSSGLETDTQY
TRBV5-4	TRBJ2-5	TRBD2	16	ASSSGTSGGIRQETQY
TRBV5-4	TRBJ1-2	-	12	ASSLEQGLYGYT
TRBV7-3	TRBJ1-2	TRBD1	15	ASSPRTGPGQSYGYT
TRBV6-5	TRBJ1-5	-	13	ASSPRGGSLQPQH
TRBV11-2	TRBJ2-2	-	11	ASSFTNTGELF
TRBV4-1	TRBJ2-2	-	15	ASSQVQRVRGTGELF